The clone carrying this TCR beta chain was counted many times. These data originate in a study of T-cell reconstitution after alpha-beta-depleted transplantation in children. The TCRbeta library incorporated unique molecular identifiers. TCRdb itself ran the PCR reads through MiXCR, one entry per CDR3 protein. Here the sample spans 55,000 to 70,000 distinct CDR3 sequences, roughly 10% being singletons. The CDR3 is 14 residues long. The germline CDR1 and CDR2 sequences are DFQATT and SNEGSKA (reference sequence). Unmatched junction bases numbered 5, after V lost 3 bases and J lost 3 bases. This receptor was taken from a boy aged 10-17 years with acute myeloid leukemia, due to receive a stem cell transplant. The chain recombines TRBV20-1 with TRBJ2-7; 10 bases match TRBD1. Sequencing used PBMCs, obtained before TCRalphabeta/CD19-depleted stem cell transplant. In nucleotides, the CDR3 is TGCAGTGCTAGGGAGGGACAGGGGCTCTACGAGCAGTACTTC. This sequence encodes CSAREGQGLYEQYF.